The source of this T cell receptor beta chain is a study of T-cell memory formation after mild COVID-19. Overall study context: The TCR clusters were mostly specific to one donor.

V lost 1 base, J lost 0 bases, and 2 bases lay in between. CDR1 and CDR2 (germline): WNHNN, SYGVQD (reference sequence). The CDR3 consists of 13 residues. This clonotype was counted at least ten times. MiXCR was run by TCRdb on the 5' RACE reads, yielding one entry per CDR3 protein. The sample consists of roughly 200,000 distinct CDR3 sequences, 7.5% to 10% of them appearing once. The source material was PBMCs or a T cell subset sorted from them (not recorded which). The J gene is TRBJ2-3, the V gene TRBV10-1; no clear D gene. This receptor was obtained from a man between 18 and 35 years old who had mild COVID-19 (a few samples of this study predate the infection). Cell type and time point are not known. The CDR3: CASSEYSTDTQYF. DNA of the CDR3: TGCGCCAGCAGTGAGTACAGCACAGATACGCAGTATTTT.